This entry lists 21 T cell receptor beta chains sequenced from one sample in a study of OX40 agonist ivuxolimab in advanced cancers. Only in-frame clones appear in the TCRdb table, and some are missing; sequencing was by immunoSEQ multiplex PCR. Counted here are 55,000 to 65,000 clones, approximately 87% occurring once; the ten biggest clones make up 0.37%. The sample consisted of CD4+ or CD8+ T cells sorted from blood, taken in a trial of the OX40 agonist ivuxolimab. These receptors came from an adult with an advanced solid tumor such as melanoma, head and neck, liver or kidney cancer.

V usage is TRBV5-4 and J usage is TRBJ2-7, with 9 bases matching TRBD2. The CDR3 extends over 16 amino acids. V was pared by 4 bases and J by 5 bases, with 13 bases of the junction left unmatched. CDR1 SGHNT and CDR2 YYREEE come from the germline V gene (reference sequence). Written as DNA, the CDR3 is TGTGCCAGCAGCGTGGCCTTAGCGGGAGTTCGCAACGAGCAGTACTTC. It codes for CASSVALAGVRNEQYF.

This clone came up a few times. The chain combines TRBV18 with TRBJ2-7; no clear D gene. Germline CDR1 reads KGHSH; CDR2 reads LQKENI. Deletions cut 3 bases from V and 2 bases from J, with 14 bases between. CDR3 length: 15 amino acids. CDR3 region: CASSPPAEYAYEQYF. The CDR3 nucleotides read TGTGCCAGCTCACCTCCGGCAGAATATGCCTACGAGCAGTACTTC. The variable domain in full, completed from reference TRBV18 and TRBJ2-7, reads NAGVMQNPRHLVRRRGQEARLRCSPMKGHSHVYWYRQLPEEGLKFMVYLQKENIIDESGMPKERFSAEFPKEGPSILRIQQVVRGDSAAYFCASSPPAEYAYEQYFGPGTRLTVT.

The J gene is TRBJ1-1, the V gene TRBV21-1; TRBD1 was called by the table and not checked on the DNA. TRBV21-1 is a known pseudogene. CDR3 size: 14 residues. The CDR3: CASSVRTGGTEAFF. The CDR3 nucleotides are TGTGCCAGCAGCGTACGGACAGGGGGCACTGAAGCTTTCTTT.

The chain combines TRBV7-2 with TRBJ1-1, with a weak D call TRBD1 (5 bases). V lost 1 base and J lost 5, with 8 bases in between. Germline CDR1 and CDR2: SGHTA and FQGNSA. The CDR3 consists of 13 residues. The CDR3 DNA reads TGTGCCAGCAGCTTAGTAGGGGATACTGAAGCTTTCTTT. Translating gives CASSLVGDTEAFF. Based on the CDR3 plus reference TRBV7-2 and TRBJ1-1, the full variable domain is GAGVSQSPSNKVTEKGKDVELRCDPISGHTALYWYRQSLGQGLEFLIYFQGNSAPDKSGLPSDRFSAERTGGSVSTLTIQRTQQEDSAVYLCASSLVGDTEAFFGQGTRLTVV.

V usage is TRBV5-1 and J usage is TRBJ2-2; D unclear. The V gene's germline CDR1 is SGHRS and CDR2 YFSETQ. The length of the CDR3 is 14 residues. V lost 0 bases and J 4 bases, leaving 7 bases between the germline ends. The CDR3 is CASSLEGFTGELFF. As DNA, the CDR3 is TGCGCCAGCAGCTTGGAAGGGTTCACCGGGGAGCTGTTTTTT.

There are a few counts of this clone. The chain carries TRBV6-6 and TRBJ1-6, with 7 bases aligning to TRBD1. The CDR3 runs 12 residues. The germline gives CDR1 MNHNY, CDR2 SVGAGI (reference sequence). The V and J ends lost 10 bases and 7 bases, in that order; junction bases with no gene match: 4. CDR3 loop: CATQGGNSPLHF. In nucleotides, the CDR3 is TGTGCCACCCAGGGGGGGAATTCACCCCTCCACTTT.

The chain employs TRBV14 and TRBJ2-3; 11 nucleotides align to TRBD2. V lost 2 bases to trimming and J lost 2 bases; unmatched junction nucleotides: 6. CDR1 is SGHDN, CDR2 FVKESK, per germline. This CDR3 comprises 17 residues. The CDR3 DNA follows: TGTGCCAGCAGCCAAAGTCTAGCGGGGGGCACCACAGATACGCAGTATTTT. The encoded protein is CASSQSLAGGTTDTQYF.

V and J are TRBV6-5 and TRBJ1-2; 10 positions agree with TRBD1. V lost 2 bases to trimming and J lost 6 bases; unmatched junction nucleotides: 3. Germline-derived CDR1 and CDR2 are MNHEY and SVGAGI. This CDR3 has 14 residues. CDR3 sequence (DNA): TGTGCCAGCAGTTACGGACAGGGGGTGGATGGCTACACCTTC. The encoded protein is CASSYGQGVDGYTF.

This chain uses TRBV7-2 with TRBJ1-6; D ambiguous. Germline assignment: CDR1 SGHTA and CDR2 FQGNSA. The CDR3 has 12 residues. The V end lost 5 bases, the J end lost 8 bases, and 7 bases lay between the germline ends. CDR3 region: CASSPTHSPLHF. The CDR3 DNA reads as TGTGCCAGCAGCCCTACACATTCACCCCTCCACTTT.

The V gene is TRBV27, the J gene TRBJ1-2; 7 bases line up with TRBD1. CDR1 and CDR2 from the germline V gene are MNHEY and SMNVEV (reference sequence). V lost 6 bases, J lost 2 bases, and 6 bases stayed unmatched. The CDR3 covers 14 residues. CDR3 nucleotides: TGTGCCAGCAGCCTGAGGACAGGCAACTATGGCTACACCTTC. Translating gives CASSLRTGNYGYTF.

The J gene is TRBJ2-2, the V gene TRBV10-1; D may be TRBD1 (5 bases). Trimming removed 5 bases from V and 10 bases from J, with 11 bases in between. This CDR3 contains 12 residues. Germline V gene lookup returns CDR1 WNHNN and CDR2 SYGVQD (reference sequence). The CDR3 bases are TGCGCCAGCAGTAGGGGAAGAGAGGAGCTGTTTTTT. This codes for CASSRGREELFF.

The chain couples TRBV28 to TRBJ2-7, with D perhaps matching TRBD1 (6 bases). This CDR3 comprises 15 residues. The germline V gene has CDR1 MDHEN and CDR2 SYDVKM. Between the trimmed V and J ends, which lost 6 bases and 2 bases, there was a span of 17 bases. CDR3 protein: CASSLATTGPYEQYF. In DNA form, the CDR3 reads TGTGCCAGCAGCTTAGCCACGACAGGCCCCTACGAGCAGTACTTC.

This clone was seen only once. The CDR3 loop reads CASSTGQTLEPQHF. DNA of the CDR3: TGTGCCAGTAGTACGGGACAGACCCTTGAGCCCCAGCATTTT. This chain joins TRBV19 and TRBJ1-5, with TRBD1 matching 7 bases. The CDR3 loop spans 14 amino acids. Germline CDR1 LNHDA, CDR2 SQIVND (reference sequence). The V and J ends lost 4 bases and 8 bases, in that order; junction bases with no gene match: 8. Full variable domain (remainder filled in from reference TRBV19 and TRBJ1-5): DGGITQSPKYLFRKEGQNVTLSCEQNLNHDAMYWYRQDPGQGLRLIYYSQIVNDFQKGDIAEGYSVSREKKESFPLTVTSAQKNPTAFYLCASSTGQTLEPQHFGDGTRLSIL.

This clone came up once. The chain combines TRBV18 with TRBJ1-1; no reliable D call. The V gene lost 5 bases and the J gene lost 0 bases, with 13 bases spanning the gap. The germline V gene has CDR1 KGHSH and CDR2 LQKENI. The CDR3 spans 15 residues. CDR3 region: CASSFVAAMNTEAFF. CDR3 sequence (DNA): TGTGCCAGCTCATTCGTAGCGGCGATGAACACTGAAGCTTTCTTT.

V usage is TRBV27 and J usage is TRBJ1-1, with a possible D match to TRBD1 (5 bases). This CDR3 spans 14 amino acids. The germline V gene has CDR1 MNHEY and CDR2 SMNVEV (reference sequence). V dropped 6 bases and J dropped 4 bases, with 15 bases sitting between them. As DNA, the CDR3 is TGTGCCAGCAGCCTACCAGGGCCCACCACTGAAGCTTTCTTT. Its protein product is CASSLPGPTTEAFF.

This CDR3 reads CASSLGWGSGNTIYF. CDR3 bases: TGTGCCAGCAGCTTGGGCTGGGGCTCTGGAAACACCATATATTTT. J is TRBJ1-3 and V is TRBV5-6, with D hard to call. Trimming left V 0 bases short and J 0 bases short, with 7 bases between. This CDR3 is built from 15 residues. CDR1 and CDR2 from the germline V gene are SGHDT and YYEEEE. Variable domain in full (rest from reference TRBV5-6 and TRBJ1-3): DAGVTQSPTHLIKTRGQQVTLRCSPKSGHDTVSWYQQALGQGPQFIFQYYEEEERQRGNFPDRFSGHQFPNYSSELNVNALLLGDSALYLCASSLGWGSGNTIYFGEGSWLTVV.

The V and J genes are TRBV18 and TRBJ2-2; weak D call: TRBD1 (6 bases). This CDR3 region has 15 residues. Trimming cost V 3 bases and J 2 bases, with 10 bases left between them. Germline V gene lookup returns CDR1 KGHSH and CDR2 LQKENI. Here the CDR3 reads CASSPGQSNTGELFF. CDR3 nucleotide sequence: TGTGCCAGCTCACCCGGACAGAGCAACACCGGGGAGCTGTTTTTT.

This chain links TRBV27 with TRBJ2-5; D not certain. The germline CDR1 and CDR2 sequences are MNHEY and SMNVEV (reference sequence). The CDR3 consists of 12 residues. V lost 4 bases to trimming and J lost 4 bases, with 7 bases between them. Here the CDR3 reads CASSSPRETQYF. As DNA, the CDR3 is TGTGCCAGCAGTTCCCCGAGAGAGACCCAGTACTTC.

The chain has TRBV7-2 and TRBJ1-1, with 8 bases lining up with TRBD1. The germline CDR1 and CDR2 sequences are SGHTA and FQGNSA. With 3 bases clipped from V and 4 bases from J, the junction kept 4 bases outside the gene matches. The CDR3 is 14 residues long. Written as DNA, the CDR3 is TGTGCCAGCAGCTTCTGGGACAGGTTCACTGAAGCTTTCTTT. This encodes CASSFWDRFTEAFF.

The rearrangement joins TRBV7-2 to TRBJ1-5; no clear D. Per germline, CDR1 SGHTA and CDR2 FQGNSA. This CDR3 has 13 amino acids. V gave up 2 bases and J gave up 6 bases, with 8 bases separating them. The CDR3 DNA reads as TGTGCCAGCAGCTTACAGGAATTTCAGCCCCAGCATTTT. Translation: CASSLQEFQPQHF.

This clone was detected once. This chain joins TRBV30 and TRBJ1-6, with unresolved D. This CDR3 comprises 14 residues. Germline lookup yields CDR1 GTSNPN and CDR2 SVGIG (reference sequence). V was shortened by 2 bases and J by 9 bases, with 14 bases between the two germline ends. CDR3 region: CAWSPRLGTSPLHF. The CDR3 DNA reads as TGTGCCTGGAGTCCCCGGCTCGGCACTTCACCCCTCCACTTT.